The rows below give T cell receptor beta chains drawn from one sample of a study of blood T cell repertoires in COVID-19. The assay was immunoSEQ multiplex PCR, and TCRdb's table has in-frame clones only and misses some. Among roughly 360,000 clones listed, over 65% were seen once. Sequencing was done on a sample of peripheral blood. These receptors were taken from a human donor with acute or convalescent COVID-19. The donor label of this sample is uncertain. CDR3s include the opening cysteine and the closing phenylalanine or tryptophan. Fields, in order: D gene, V gene, clone size, J gene, CDR3 protein, CDR3 DNA. D genes are given only for firm matches. Size values are once, few and many counts, or a class for expanded clones, and some rows have none.

TRBD2	TRBV14	.	TRBJ2-5	CASSHRSGGARETQYF	TGTGCCAGCAGCCATCGCAGCGGGGGGGCCAGGGAGACCCAGTACTTC
TRBD2	TRBV5-1	.	TRBJ2-1	CASSLGSGGAVEQFF	TGCGCCAGCAGCTTGGGTAGCGGGGGGGCCGTTGAGCAGTTCTTC
TRBD1	TRBV2	.	TRBJ2-4	CASSTIDTGGRAKNIQYF	TGTGCCAGCAGCACAATCGACACAGGGGGGCGAGCCAAAAACATTCAGTACTTC
.	TRBV5-4	.	TRBJ1-4	CASQGTNEKLFF	TGTGCCAGCCAGGGGACTAATGAAAAACTGTTTTTT
.	TRBV3-1/TRBV3-2	.	TRBJ2-1	CASSRISSYNEQFF	TGTGCCAGCAGCCGTATTAGCTCCTACAATGAGCAGTTCTTC
.	TRBV10-3	.	TRBJ1-4	CATRQDVGEKLFF	TGTGCCACCCGACAGGATGTAGGTGAAAAACTGTTTTTT
.	TRBV2	.	TRBJ2-2	CASSTPQGRQAGELFF	TGTGCCAGCAGTACCCCTCAGGGAAGACAGGCCGGGGAGCTGTTTTTT
.	TRBV6-5	few	TRBJ1-6	CASSYEAGSYNSPLHF	TGTGCCAGCAGTTACGAGGCGGGCTCCTATAATTCACCCCTCCACTTT
.	TRBV2	.	TRBJ1-6	CASRLEQGANSPLHF	TGTGCCAGCAGATTGGAACAGGGTGCAAATTCACCCCTCCACTTT
.	TRBV5-1	.	TRBJ1-1	CASTHGDSRTEAFF	TGCGCCAGCACTCACGGGGACTCTCGGACTGAAGCTTTCTTT
.	TRBV11-2	.	TRBJ2-3	CASSLDLNMDTQYF	TGTGCCAGCAGCTTAGATCTGAACATGGATACGCAGTATTTT
.	TRBV5-4	.	TRBJ2-1	CASSLGDNEQFF	TGTGCCAGCAGCTTGGGAGACAATGAGCAGTTCTTC
.	TRBV13	.	TRBJ1-4	CASSLGTGNLQDEKLFF	TGTGCCAGCAGCTTAGGGACAGGCAATCTTCAGGATGAAAAACTGTTTTTT
TRBD1	TRBV28	.	TRBJ2-7	CASSLVTGFMYEQYF	TGTGCCAGCAGTTTAGTGACAGGGTTTATGTACGAGCAGTACTTC
TRBD1	TRBV6-5	once	TRBJ1-2	CASSSNRGGYTF	TGTGCCAGCAGTTCTAACAGGGGAGGCTACACCTTC
TRBD2	TRBV6-6	.	TRBJ2-1	CASSLQGTSGRGSSYNEQFF	TGTGCCAGCAGTCTCCAAGGGACTAGCGGGAGGGGGAGCTCCTACAATGAGCAGTTCTTC
TRBD2	TRBV7-9	.	TRBJ2-7	CASNPGLGFYEQYF	TGTGCCAGCAATCCGGGACTAGGCTTCTACGAGCAGTACTTC
.	TRBV11-2	.	TRBJ1-6	CASSLALARDTHSPLHF	TGTGCCAGCAGCTTAGCATTGGCCCGGGACACACATTCACCCCTCCACTTT
TRBD1	TRBV19	.	TRBJ1-2	CASSPPGTGGIYGYTF	TGTGCCAGTAGTCCCCCCGGGACAGGGGGGATCTATGGCTACACCTTC
TRBD1	TRBV3-1/TRBV3-2	.	TRBJ1-6	CASSQRTGRNSPLHF	TGTGCCAGCAGCCAACGGACAGGGAGAAATTCACCCCTCCACTTT
TRBD1	TRBV19	.	TRBJ1-1	CASSDPGGATNTEAFF	TGTGCCAGTAGTGACCCAGGGGGCGCAACGAACACTGAAGCTTTCTTT
TRBD1	TRBV19	.	TRBJ2-7	CASSRQGYEQYF	TGTGCCAGTAGCAGACAGGGTTACGAGCAGTACTTC
.	TRBV9	.	TRBJ1-2	CASSTLSSGVFYGYTF	TGTGCCAGCAGCACACTCTCTTCAGGGGTTTTCTATGGCTACACCTTC
TRBD1	TRBV2	.	TRBJ1-3	CASSQYRGAGNTIYF	TGTGCCAGCAGTCAGTACAGGGGTGCTGGAAACACCATATATTTT
TRBD1	TRBV5-1	few	TRBJ1-2	CASSLGQGAADYGYTF	TGCGCCAGCAGCTTGGGACAGGGGGCGGCCGACTATGGCTACACCTTC
.	TRBV5-1	.	TRBJ1-6	CASSLGSSSYNSPLHF	TGCGCCAGCAGCTTGGGAAGTAGCTCCTATAATTCACCCCTCCACTTT
TRBD2	TRBV5-3	.	TRBJ2-7	CARSPRLAGAYEQYF	TGTGCCAGAAGCCCGAGACTAGCGGGAGCCTACGAGCAGTACTTC
TRBD1	TRBV5-1	.	TRBJ2-1	CASSSGTGSDEQFF	TGCGCCAGCAGTTCCGGGACAGGGTCGGATGAGCAGTTCTTC
.	TRBV5-1	.	TRBJ2-7	CASSLDGRRSEQYF	TGCGCCAGCAGCTTGGACGGTCGTCGGTCCGAGCAGTACTTC
TRBD1	TRBV5-1	.	TRBJ1-1	CASSVLTGEAEAFF	TGCGCCAGCAGCGTATTAACAGGGGAGGCTGAAGCTTTCTTT
TRBD2	TRBV7-2	.	TRBJ2-5	CASSLGLAGGAETQYF	TGTGCCAGCAGCTTGGGACTAGCGGGAGGGGCGGAGACCCAGTACTTC
TRBD1	TRBV2	.	TRBJ1-4	CACSGQGFVDEKLFF	TGTGCCTGCTCGGGACAGGGTTTTGTTGATGAAAAACTGTTTTTT
.	TRBV6-4	.	TRBJ1-2	CASRRSGGGGYTF	TGTGCCAGCAGAAGAAGCGGGGGCGGAGGCTACACCTTC
.	TRBV12-5	.	TRBJ2-5	CASGLVRDGGKTQYF	TGTGCTAGTGGTTTGGTACGCGACGGAGGGAAGACCCAGTACTTC
TRBD1	TRBV30	.	TRBJ1-1	CAWMKLTGAEAFF	TGTGCCTGGATGAAATTGACAGGGGCCGAAGCTTTCTTT
.	TRBV19	.	TRBJ1-5	CASSPIGDSNQPQHF	TGTGCCAGTAGTCCGATAGGGGATAGCAATCAGCCCCAGCATTTT
TRBD2	TRBV18	.	TRBJ2-1	CASSPLPTSGGNSYNEQFF	TGTGCCAGCTCACCACTTCCGACTAGCGGGGGCAACTCCTACAATGAGCAGTTCTTC
TRBD1	TRBV25-1	.	TRBJ1-5	CASSEARWDRLRPQHF	TGTGCCAGCAGTGAAGCGAGGTGGGACAGGCTTAGGCCCCAGCATTTT